These 17 T cell receptor beta chains share one sample of origin, sequenced in a study of T cell changes during pregnancy in multiple sclerosis. Only in-frame clones appear in the TCRdb table, and some are missing; sequencing was by immunoSEQ multiplex PCR. The sample has tens of thousands of clones, roughly 90% seen once. The starting material was CD4+ T cells from peripheral blood mononuclear cells, obtained after pregnancy. The source is a female donor with multiple sclerosis, enrolled in a pregnancy study.

This clone was recorded once. V usage is TRBV27 and J usage is TRBJ2-3; tentative D call: TRBD2 (6 bases). Trimming removed 10 bases from V and 8 bases from J, with 19 bases in between. The CDR3 has 13 residues. The germline CDR1 and CDR2 sequences are MNHEY and SMNVEV (reference sequence). The CDR3 reads CANPPTGTFTQYF. DNA of the CDR3: TGTGCCAACCCCCCTACGGGGACTTTTACGCAGTATTTT.

This chain uses TRBV10-3 with TRBJ1-2; no firm D call. Trimming removed 6 bases from V and 4 bases from J, with 12 bases in between. This CDR3 region has 13 residues. Germline V gives CDR1 ENHRY, CDR2 SYGVKD. CDR3 protein: CAISAEGGYGYTF. CDR3 sequence (DNA): TGTGCCATCAGCGCCGAGGGAGGCTATGGCTACACCTTC.

The V and J genes are TRBV28 and TRBJ2-1; 10 bases are shared with TRBD2. This CDR3 comprises 15 residues. Trimming at V came to 5 bases and at J to 8 bases, leaving 9 bases not matched to a gene. CDR1 and CDR2 (germline): MDHEN, SYDVKM. CDR3 sequence reads: CASSEKREGRDEQFF. CDR3 sequence (DNA): TGTGCCAGCAGTGAAAAGCGGGAGGGGAGAGATGAGCAGTTCTTC.

The V and J genes are TRBV4-2 and TRBJ2-3, with TRBD1 matching over 8 bases. Germline V gene sequence: CDR1 LGHNA, CDR2 YNFKEQ. The CDR3 is made up of 18 amino acids. J was trimmed by 6 bases and V by 0 bases; bases with no gene match: 14. DNA of the CDR3: TGTGCCAGCAGCCAAGAACCCCTGGGACAGGCTGTCGGGGATACGCAGTATTTT. As protein: CASSQEPLGQAVGDTQYF.

This chain joins TRBV19 and TRBJ2-1, with 7 bases fitting TRBD2. This CDR3 contains 22 residues. V was pared by 1 base and J by 6 bases, with 27 bases of the junction left unmatched. In germline, CDR1 is LNHDA, CDR2 SQIVND (reference sequence). This chain's CDR3 is CASSIVRGLNGRSGGYVNEQFF. CDR3 DNA sequence: TGTGCCAGTAGTATAGTTCGGGGTTTGAACGGGAGATCGGGAGGTTACGTCAATGAGCAGTTCTTC. Combining the CDR3 with reference TRBV19 and TRBJ2-1 gives the whole variable domain DGGITQSPKYLFRKEGQNVTLSCEQNLNHDAMYWYRQDPGQGLRLIYYSQIVNDFQKGDIAEGYSVSREKKESFPLTVTSAQKNPTAFYLCASSIVRGLNGRSGGYVNEQFFGPGTRLTVL.

The V call is TRBV6-1, the J call TRBJ2-2, with TRBD2 matching over 13 bases. The germline V gene encodes CDR1 MNHNS and CDR2 SASEGT. The junction had 2 bases not matched to a gene; V was cut back by 4 bases and J by 3 bases. The CDR3 consists of 16 residues. This CDR3 reads CASSGGLAGHTGELFF. For the CDR3, the DNA is TGTGCCAGCAGTGGGGGACTAGCGGGACACACCGGGGAGCTGTTTTTT.

The V and J genes are TRBV18 and TRBJ1-3; D gene unclear. Germline CDR1 is KGHSH and CDR2 is LQKENI. V was pared by 2 bases and J by 0 bases, with 5 bases between. This CDR3 has 14 amino acids. CDR3 nucleotides: TGTGCCAGCTCACCATCCATCTCTGGAAACACCATATATTTT. Translation gives CASSPSISGNTIYF.

The V call is TRBV27, the J call TRBJ2-1; 12 bases line up with TRBD2. J was trimmed by 7 bases and V by 6 bases; bases with no gene match: 16. The CDR3 has 18 amino acids. CDR1 and CDR2 (germline): MNHEY, SMNVEV (reference sequence). CDR3 DNA sequence: TGTGCCAGCAGGCGCGATGGACTAGCGGGATCCCCGGGGAATGAGCAGTTCTTC. As protein: CASRRDGLAGSPGNEQFF.

This rearrangement joins TRBV19 to TRBJ1-5; 7 nucleotides line up with TRBD1. CDR1 and CDR2 (germline): LNHDA, SQIVND (reference sequence). J gave up 0 bases and V 3 bases, and 5 bases lay outside the gene matches. The CDR3 runs 16 residues. The CDR3 DNA reads as TGTGCCAGTAGTATGAGACAGGGTAATAGCAATCAGCCCCAGCATTTT. Amino acids: CASSMRQGNSNQPQHF. Full variable domain (outside the CDR3, taken from reference TRBV19 and TRBJ1-5): DGGITQSPKYLFRKEGQNVTLSCEQNLNHDAMYWYRQDPGQGLRLIYYSQIVNDFQKGDIAEGYSVSREKKESFPLTVTSAQKNPTAFYLCASSMRQGNSNQPQHFGDGTRLSIL.

This sequence joins TRBV7-2 and TRBJ1-1, with 7 bases that match TRBD1. V lost 1 base and J lost 1; bases outside the gene matches: 6. Germline CDR1 reads SGHTA; CDR2 reads FQGNSA. The CDR3 has 16 amino acids. CDR3 residues: CASSLVSRGRNTEAFF. The CDR3 DNA sequence: TGTGCCAGCAGCTTAGTATCCAGGGGGAGGAACACTGAAGCTTTCTTT. The variable domain in full, with the rest retrieved from reference TRBV7-2 and TRBJ1-1, is GAGVSQSPSNKVTEKGKDVELRCDPISGHTALYWYRQSLGQGLEFLIYFQGNSAPDKSGLPSDRFSAERTGGSVSTLTIQRTQQEDSAVYLCASSLVSRGRNTEAFFGQGTRLTVV.

The chain uses TRBV5-5 and TRBJ2-2; 9 nucleotides agree with TRBD2. There are 14 residues in the CDR3. The V segment lost 5 bases and the J segment 3 bases; nucleotides outside the gene matches: 2. Per germline, CDR1 SGHKS and CDR2 YYEKEE (reference sequence). CDR3 DNA: TGTGCCAGCAGTAGCGGGAGTTACACCGGGGAGCTGTTTTTT. This gives the protein CASSSGSYTGELFF.

The J gene is TRBJ1-1, the V gene TRBV6-4, with D hard to call. Trimming stripped 4 bases from V and 5 bases from J, with 11 bases between. This CDR3 contains 13 residues. Germline-derived CDR1 and CDR2 are MRHNA and SNTAGT. The CDR3 here is CASSVGLGTEAFF. In DNA form, the CDR3 reads TGTGCCAGCAGTGTTGGACTGGGGACTGAAGCTTTCTTT.

This chain links TRBV4-3 with TRBJ2-7; tentatively, D is TRBD2 (6 bases). CDR1 and CDR2 from the germline V gene are LGHNA and YSLEER. The V and J ends lost 4 bases and 6 bases respectively, with 19 bases between them. The CDR3 is 15 residues long. CDR3 bases: TGCGCCAGCAGCCCCCACCCGGCAGGAGGGGTCGAGCAGTACTTC. This encodes CASSPHPAGGVEQYF.

The CDR3 is CASSSPWTGSYEQYF. CDR3 bases: TGTGCCAGCAGTTCACCGTGGACAGGGTCCTACGAGCAGTACTTC. The genes are TRBV27 and TRBJ2-7, with TRBD1 identical over 8 bases. This CDR3 spans 15 amino acids. CDR1 is MNHEY and CDR2 is SMNVEV in the germline V gene (reference sequence). Germline trimming cut 4 bases from V and 1 base from J; bases unmatched to any gene: 6.

This chain joins TRBV7-2 and TRBJ2-3; TRBD2 is a possible D gene (5 bases). The CDR3 is 13 residues long. The germline V and J ends were trimmed by 5 bases and 3 bases, with 9 bases remaining between them. From germline, CDR1 is SGHTA and CDR2 FQGNSA. Here the CDR3 reads CASSPERTDTQYF. The DNA for the CDR3 is TGTGCCAGCAGCCCGGAGCGGACAGATACGCAGTATTTT.

V is TRBV19 and J is TRBJ2-2, with TRBD1 matching 9 bases. This CDR3 is 17 amino acids long. With V trimmed by 5 bases and J by 8 bases, 15 bases remained unmatched. In germline, CDR1 is LNHDA, CDR2 SQIVND (reference sequence). CDR3 amino acids: CASSPHSLQGASGELFF. The CDR3 nucleotides read TGTGCCAGTAGTCCTCACTCCCTACAGGGGGCATCGGGGGAGCTGTTTTTT.

The V gene is TRBV5-1, the J gene TRBJ2-7; 8 bases align to TRBD1. The ends lost 0 bases at V and 3 bases at J; junction bases unmatched: 2. This CDR3 contains 14 residues. Germline CDR1 reads SGHRS; CDR2 reads YFSETQ. Written as DNA, the CDR3 is TGCGCCAGCAGCTTGGCACAGGGGGGCTACGAGCAGTACTTC. It yields the protein CASSLAQGGYEQYF.